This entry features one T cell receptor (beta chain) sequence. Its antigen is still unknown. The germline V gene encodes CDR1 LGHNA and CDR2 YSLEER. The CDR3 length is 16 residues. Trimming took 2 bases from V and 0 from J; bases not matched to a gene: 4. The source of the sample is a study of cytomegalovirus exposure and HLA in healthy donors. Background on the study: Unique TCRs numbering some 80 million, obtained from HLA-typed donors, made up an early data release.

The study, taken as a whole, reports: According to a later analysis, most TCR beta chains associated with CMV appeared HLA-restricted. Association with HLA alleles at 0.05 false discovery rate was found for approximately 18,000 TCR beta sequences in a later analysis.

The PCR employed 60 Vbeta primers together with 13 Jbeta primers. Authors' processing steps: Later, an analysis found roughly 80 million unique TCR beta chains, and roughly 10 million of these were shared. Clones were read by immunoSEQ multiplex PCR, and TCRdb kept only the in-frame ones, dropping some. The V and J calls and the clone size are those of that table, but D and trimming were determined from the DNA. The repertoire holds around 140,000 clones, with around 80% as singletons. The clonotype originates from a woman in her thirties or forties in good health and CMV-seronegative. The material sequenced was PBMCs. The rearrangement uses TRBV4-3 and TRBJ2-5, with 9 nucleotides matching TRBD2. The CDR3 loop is CASSQQTSGDQETQYF. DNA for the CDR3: TGCGCCAGCAGCCAACAGACTAGCGGAGACCAAGAGACCCAGTACTTC.